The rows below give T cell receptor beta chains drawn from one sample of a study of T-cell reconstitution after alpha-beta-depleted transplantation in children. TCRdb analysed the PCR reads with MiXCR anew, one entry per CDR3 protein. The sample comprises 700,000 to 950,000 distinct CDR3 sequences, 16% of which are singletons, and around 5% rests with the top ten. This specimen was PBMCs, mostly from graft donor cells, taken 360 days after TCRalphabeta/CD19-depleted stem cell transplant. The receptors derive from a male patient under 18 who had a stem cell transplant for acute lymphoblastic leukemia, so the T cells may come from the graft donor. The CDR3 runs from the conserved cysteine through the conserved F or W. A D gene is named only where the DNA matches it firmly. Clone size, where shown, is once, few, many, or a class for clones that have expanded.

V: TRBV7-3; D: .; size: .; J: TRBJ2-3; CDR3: CASSFRPHTDTQYF; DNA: TGTGCCAGCAGCTTCCGACCCCACACAGATACGCAGTATTTT
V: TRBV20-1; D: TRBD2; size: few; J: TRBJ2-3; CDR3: CSVEAGGPTDTQYF; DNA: TGCAGTGTTGAGGCGGGAGGTCCCACAGATACGCAGTATTTT
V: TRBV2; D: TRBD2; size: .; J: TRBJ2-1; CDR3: CASTKGGSGRGNEQFF; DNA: TGTGCCAGCACGAAGGGCGGGAGTGGGAGAGGCAATGAGCAGTTCTTC
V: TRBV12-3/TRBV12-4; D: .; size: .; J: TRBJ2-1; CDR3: CASSGLARYNEQFF; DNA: TGTGCCAGCAGTGGGCTAGCCCGTTACAATGAGCAGTTCTTC
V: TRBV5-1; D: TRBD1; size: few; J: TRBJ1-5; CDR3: CASSITTGGSQPQHF; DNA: TGCGCCAGCAGCATCACGACAGGGGGGAGCCAGCCCCAGCATTTT
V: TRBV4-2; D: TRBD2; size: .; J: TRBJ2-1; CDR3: CASSQDQSVAGYNEQFF; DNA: TGTGCCAGCAGCCAAGATCAGTCGGTAGCGGGGTACAATGAGCAGTTCTTC
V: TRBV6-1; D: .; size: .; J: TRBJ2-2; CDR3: CAARNDIVGELFF; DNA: TGTGCCGCCCGGAACGACATAGTCGGGGAGCTGTTTTTT
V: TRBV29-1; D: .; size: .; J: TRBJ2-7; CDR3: CSVEADSQTYEQYF; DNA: TGCAGCGTTGAGGCGGACAGCCAGACCTACGAGCAGTACTTC
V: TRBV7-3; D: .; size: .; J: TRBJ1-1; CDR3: CASIPRSHTEAFF; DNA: TGTGCCAGCATCCCCCGCAGCCACACTGAAGCTTTCTTT
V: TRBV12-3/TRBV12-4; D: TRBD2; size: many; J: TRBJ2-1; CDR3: CASRSGTSGSYNEQFF; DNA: TGTGCCAGCAGGTCCGGGACTAGCGGGAGCTACAATGAGCAGTTCTTC
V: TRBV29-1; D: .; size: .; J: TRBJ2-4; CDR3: CSVLDTVNIQYF; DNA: TGCAGCGTTCTCGACACAGTAAACATTCAGTACTTC
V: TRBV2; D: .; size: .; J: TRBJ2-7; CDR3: CASKRPLSYEQYF; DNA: TGTGCCAGCAAGAGACCCCTCTCCTACGAGCAGTACTTC
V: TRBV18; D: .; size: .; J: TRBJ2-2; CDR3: CASSPNGQGSTGELFF; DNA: TGTGCCAGCTCACCCAATGGGCAGGGGAGCACCGGGGAGCTGTTTTTT
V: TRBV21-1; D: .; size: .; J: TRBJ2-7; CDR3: CASKYNLPSSYEQYF; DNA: TGTGCCAGCAAATACAATCTCCCCAGCTCCTACGAGCAGTACTTC
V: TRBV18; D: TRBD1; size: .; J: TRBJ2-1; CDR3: CASSPRGQVSYNEQFF; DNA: TGTGCCAGCTCACCACGCGGACAGGTCTCCTACAATGAGCAGTTCTTC
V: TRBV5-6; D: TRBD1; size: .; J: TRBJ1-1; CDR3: CASSLGTVTPEAFF; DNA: TGTGCCAGCAGCTTAGGGACAGTCACCCCTGAAGCTTTCTTT
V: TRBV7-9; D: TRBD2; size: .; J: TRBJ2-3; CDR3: CASSIRLAGVDTQYF; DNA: TGTGCCAGCAGCATAAGACTAGCGGGAGTGGATACGCAGTATTTT
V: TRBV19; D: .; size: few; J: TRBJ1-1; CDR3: CASNSGEAFF; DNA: TGTGCCAGTAACTCAGGTGAAGCTTTCTTT
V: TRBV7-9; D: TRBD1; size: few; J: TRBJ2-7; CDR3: CASSLPHGDSTYEQYF; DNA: TGTGCCAGCAGCTTACCCCACGGGGACAGCACCTACGAGCAGTACTTC
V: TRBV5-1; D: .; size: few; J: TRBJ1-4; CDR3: CASSFTGAGREKLFF; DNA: TGCGCCAGCAGCTTCACCGGGGCCGGACGAGAAAAACTGTTTTTT
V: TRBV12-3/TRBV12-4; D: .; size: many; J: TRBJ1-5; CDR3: CASSFGGFSQPQHF; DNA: TGTGCCAGCAGTTTCGGGGGATTCAGTCAGCCCCAGCATTTT
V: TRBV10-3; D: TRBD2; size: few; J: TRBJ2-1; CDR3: CAIQRAGVSPSYNEQFF; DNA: TGTGCCATCCAAAGAGCGGGAGTATCACCGTCCTACAATGAGCAGTTCTTC
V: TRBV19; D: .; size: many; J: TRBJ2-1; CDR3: CASSWDGYNEQFF; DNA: TGTGCCAGTAGCTGGGACGGCTACAATGAGCAGTTCTTC
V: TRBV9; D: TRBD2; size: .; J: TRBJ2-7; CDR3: CASSTQPGTSSYEQYF; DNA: TGTGCCAGCAGCACCCAACCAGGGACTAGCTCCTACGAGCAGTACTTC
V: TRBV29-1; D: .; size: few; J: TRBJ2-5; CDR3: CSVEKLSRETQYF; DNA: TGCAGCGTTGAAAAACTCTCCCGGGAGACCCAGTACTTC
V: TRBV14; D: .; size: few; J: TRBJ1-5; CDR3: CANSQGAGQPQHF; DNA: TGTGCCAATTCACAGGGCGCCGGTCAGCCCCAGCATTTT
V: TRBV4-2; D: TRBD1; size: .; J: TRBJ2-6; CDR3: CASSLGQGASGANVLTF; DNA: TGTGCCAGCAGCCTCGGACAGGGGGCATCTGGGGCCAACGTCCTGACTTTC
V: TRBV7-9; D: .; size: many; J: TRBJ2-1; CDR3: CASSLVWVEGNEQFF; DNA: TGTGCCAGCAGCTTAGTCTGGGTAGAAGGTAATGAGCAGTTCTTC
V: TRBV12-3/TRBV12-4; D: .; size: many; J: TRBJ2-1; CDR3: CASSPGGFNEQFF; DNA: TGTGCCAGCAGTCCCGGGGGATTTAATGAGCAGTTCTTC
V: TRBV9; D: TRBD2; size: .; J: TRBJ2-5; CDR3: CASSASRGLAVKETQYF; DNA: TGTGCCAGCAGCGCCTCTCGGGGACTAGCGGTAAAAGAGACCCAGTACTTC
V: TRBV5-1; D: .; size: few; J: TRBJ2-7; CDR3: CASSVDPPTYEQYF; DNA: TGCGCCAGCAGCGTCGACCCCCCCACCTACGAGCAGTACTTC
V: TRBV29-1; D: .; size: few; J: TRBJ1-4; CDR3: CSVGQATTNEKLFF; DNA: TGCAGCGTTGGACAGGCTACAACTAATGAAAAACTGTTTTTT
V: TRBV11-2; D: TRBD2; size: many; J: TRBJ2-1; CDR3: CASRVAGGYNEQFF; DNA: TGTGCCAGCAGGGTAGCGGGAGGTTACAATGAGCAGTTCTTC
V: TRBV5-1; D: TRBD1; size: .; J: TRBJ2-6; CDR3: CASSSKGASGANVLTF; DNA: TGCGCCAGCAGCTCAAAGGGGGCGTCTGGGGCCAACGTCCTGACTTTC
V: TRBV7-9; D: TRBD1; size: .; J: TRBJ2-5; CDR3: CASSLQPGQGRETQYF; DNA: TGTGCCAGCAGCTTACAACCGGGACAGGGAAGAGAGACCCAGTACTTC
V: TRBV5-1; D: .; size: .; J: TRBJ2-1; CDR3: CASSPTTGFEQFF; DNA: TGCGCCAGCAGCCCAACTACAGGATTTGAGCAGTTCTTC
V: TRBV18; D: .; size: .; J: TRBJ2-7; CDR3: CASSPPVYEQYF; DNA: TGTGCCAGCTCACCTCCCGTCTACGAGCAGTACTTC
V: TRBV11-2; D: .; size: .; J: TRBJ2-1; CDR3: CASSSPARAPEQFF; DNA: TGTGCCAGCAGCTCCCCGGCTAGGGCCCCCGAGCAGTTCTTC
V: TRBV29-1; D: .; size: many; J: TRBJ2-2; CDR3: CSVGFNTGELFF; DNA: TGCAGCGTTGGTTTTAACACCGGGGAGCTGTTTTTT
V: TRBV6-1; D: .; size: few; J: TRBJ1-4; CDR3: CASRVNRRGNEKLFF; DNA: TGTGCCAGCAGGGTCAACCGGCGTGGTAATGAAAAACTGTTTTTT
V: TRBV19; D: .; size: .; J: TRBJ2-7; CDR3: CASSIFDVQYF; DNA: TGTGCCAGTAGTATTTTTGACGTGCAGTACTTC
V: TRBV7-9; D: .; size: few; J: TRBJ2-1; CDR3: CASSSLPEQFF; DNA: TGTGCCAGCAGCTCCCTCCCTGAGCAGTTCTTC
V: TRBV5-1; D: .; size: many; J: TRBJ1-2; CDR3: CASSLQSRRLPTF; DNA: TGCGCCAGCAGCTTGCAGTCAAGGAGGCTTCCCACCTTC
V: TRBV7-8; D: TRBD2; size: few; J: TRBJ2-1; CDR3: CASSGRAQNEQFF; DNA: TGTGCCAGCAGCGGGAGGGCCCAAAATGAGCAGTTCTTC
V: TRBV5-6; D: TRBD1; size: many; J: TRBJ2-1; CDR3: CASSETGGRTSYNEQFF; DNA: TGTGCCAGCAGCGAAACAGGGGGTAGGACCTCCTACAATGAGCAGTTCTTC